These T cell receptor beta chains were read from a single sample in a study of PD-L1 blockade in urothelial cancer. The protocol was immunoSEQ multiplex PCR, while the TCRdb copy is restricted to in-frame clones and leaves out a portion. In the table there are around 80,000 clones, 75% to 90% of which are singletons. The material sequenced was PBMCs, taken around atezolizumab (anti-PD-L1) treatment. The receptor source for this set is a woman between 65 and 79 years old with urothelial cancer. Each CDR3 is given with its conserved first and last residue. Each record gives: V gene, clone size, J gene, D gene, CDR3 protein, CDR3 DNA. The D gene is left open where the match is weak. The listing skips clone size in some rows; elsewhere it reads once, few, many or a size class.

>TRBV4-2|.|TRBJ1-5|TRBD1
CASSPGTGGFNQPQHF
TGTGCCAGCAGCCCGGGGACAGGGGGCTTCAATCAGCCCCAGCATTTT
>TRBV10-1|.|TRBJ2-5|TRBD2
CASSEIAGGRETQYF
TGCGCCAGCAGTGAAATAGCGGGGGGTAGGGAGACCCAGTACTTC
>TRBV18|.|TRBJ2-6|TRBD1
CASSPYDRGLSSGANVLTF
TGTGCCAGCTCACCATACGACAGGGGACTTAGCTCTGGGGCCAACGTCCTGACTTTC
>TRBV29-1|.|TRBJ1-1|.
CSVGQGLMNTEAFF
TGCAGCGTGGGACAAGGGCTTATGAACACTGAAGCTTTCTTT
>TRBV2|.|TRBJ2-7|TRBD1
CASSYGQVGYEQYF
TGTGCCAGCAGTTACGGACAGGTTGGCTACGAGCAGTACTTC
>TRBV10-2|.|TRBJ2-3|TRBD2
CASSEPGLAGVGDTQYF
TGCGCCAGCAGTGAACCTGGACTAGCGGGGGTAGGAGATACGCAGTATTTT
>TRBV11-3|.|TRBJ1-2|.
CASSLAGVRFANYGYTF
TGTGCCAGCAGCTTGGCGGGGGTCAGGTTCGCTAACTATGGCTACACCTTC
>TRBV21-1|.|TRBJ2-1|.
CASSKAAKPTCHEQFF
TGTGCCAGCAGCAAAGCTGCAAAACCCACATGCCATGAGCAGTTCTTC
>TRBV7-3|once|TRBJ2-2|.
CASSVTSPGELFF
TGTGCCAGCAGCGTGACTAGTCCCGGGGAGCTGTTTTTT
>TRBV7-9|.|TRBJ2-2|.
CASRHQGGGELFF
TGTGCCAGCAGACACCAGGGGGGCGGGGAGCTGTTTTTT
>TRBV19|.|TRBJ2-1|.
CASSLSSYNEQFF
TGTGCCAGTAGTTTGAGCTCCTACAATGAGCAGTTCTTC
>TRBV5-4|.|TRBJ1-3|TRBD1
CASSLGGPGTASGNTIYF
TGTGCCAGCAGCCTGGGGGGTCCCGGGACAGCCTCTGGAAACACCATATATTTT
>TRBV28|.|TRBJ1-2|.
CASSSAPTPMGYTF
TGTGCCAGCAGTTCCGCGCCGACACCCATGGGCTACACCTTC
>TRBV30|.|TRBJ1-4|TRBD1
CAWSPPQGVARGTNEKLFF
TGTGCCTGGAGCCCACCCCAGGGGGTTGCGAGGGGAACTAATGAAAAACTGTTTTTT
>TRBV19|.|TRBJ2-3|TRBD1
CASSIGSGGADTQYF
TGTGCCAGTAGTATAGGTTCAGGGGGCGCAGATACGCAGTATTTT
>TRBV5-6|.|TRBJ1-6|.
CASSLAGYNSPLHF
TGTGCCAGCAGCTTGGCCGGGTATAATTCACCCCTCCACTTT
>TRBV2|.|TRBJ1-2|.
CASSVRGAAGYTF
TGTGCCAGCAGTGTGCGGGGGGCGGCGGGCTACACCTTC
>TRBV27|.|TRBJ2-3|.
CASSLRLGSNADTQYF
TGTGCCAGCAGTCTCCGACTTGGCTCTAACGCAGATACGCAGTATTTT
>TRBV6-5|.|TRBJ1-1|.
CASSYKGETEAFF
TGTGCCAGCAGTTACAAGGGGGAGACTGAAGCTTTCTTT
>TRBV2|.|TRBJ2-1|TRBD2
CASRETSGSLNEQFF
TGTGCCAGCAGGGAGACTAGCGGGAGTCTCAATGAGCAGTTCTTC
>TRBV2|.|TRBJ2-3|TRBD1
CASRGQSTDTQYF
TGTGCCAGCCGGGGACAGAGCACAGATACGCAGTATTTT
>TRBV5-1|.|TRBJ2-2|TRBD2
CASSLFAGRAGELFF
TGCGCCAGCAGCTTGTTCGCCGGGAGGGCCGGGGAGCTGTTTTTT
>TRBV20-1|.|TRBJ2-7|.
CSASLDYEQCF
TGCAGTGCTAGCTTGGACTACGAGCAGTGCTTC
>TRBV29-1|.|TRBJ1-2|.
CSVDQGNYGYTF
TGCAGCGTTGATCAGGGGAACTATGGCTACACCTTC
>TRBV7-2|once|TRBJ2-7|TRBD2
CASSLVISGGAYEQYF
TGTGCCAGCAGCTTAGTGATAAGCGGGGGGGCCTACGAGCAGTACTTC
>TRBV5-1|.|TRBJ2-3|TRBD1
CASGEQGARTDTQYF
TGCGCCAGCGGTGAACAGGGGGCAAGGACAGATACGCAGTATTTT
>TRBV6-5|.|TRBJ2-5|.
CASRASPRETQYF
TGTGCCAGCAGGGCCTCACCGAGGGAGACCCAGTACTTC
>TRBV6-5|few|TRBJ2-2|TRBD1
CASHIRGRGTGELFF
TGTGCCAGCCATATTAGGGGGCGCGGCACCGGGGAGCTGTTTTTT